One and the same sample provided the 12 T cell receptor beta chains below, sequenced in a study of blood T cell repertoires in COVID-19. The repertoire was sequenced with immunoSEQ multiplex PCR; TCRdb's copy has only in-frame clones and lacks some. The sample has approximately 150,000 clones, roughly 91% seen once. The material sequenced was peripheral blood. Source of these receptors: a man in his late teens or twenties with COVID-19, enrolled during active disease.

J is TRBJ2-1 and V is TRBV6-4; 11 bases match TRBD1. Germline values: CDR1 MRHNA, CDR2 SNTAGT. This CDR3 has 15 residues. The V gene end was trimmed by 5 bases and the J gene end by 6 bases; junction bases not matched to a gene: 6. The CDR3 coding sequence is TGTGCCAGCAGTCCCTCCGGGACAGGGGGCAATGAGCAGTTCTTC. Translated: CASSPSGTGGNEQFF.

V gene TRBV28 combines with J gene TRBJ1-4; D uncertain. CDR3 length: 15 residues. V shed 3 bases and J shed 6 bases, with 14 bases lying between them. The germline V gene has CDR1 MDHEN and CDR2 SYDVKM. The CDR3 nucleotides are TGTGCCAGCAGTTTGAGCCCCCCCGGGGATGAAAAACTGTTTTTT. It translates to CASSLSPPGDEKLFF. The full variable domain, rest sourced from reference TRBV28 and TRBJ1-4, is DVKVTQSSRYLVKRTGEKVFLECVQDMDHENMFWYRQDPGLGLRLIYFSYDVKMKEKGDIPEGYSVSREKKERFSLILESASTNQTSMYLCASSLSPPGDEKLFFGSGTQLSVL.

The rearrangement joins TRBV28 to TRBJ1-6; 7 nucleotides match TRBD1. V shed 5 bases, J shed 11 bases, and the junction held 9 bases outside the gene matches. Looked up from germline, CDR1 is MDHEN and CDR2 is SYDVKM. This CDR3 has 14 residues. The CDR3 protein is CASSVLQGRPPLHF. CDR3 nucleotide sequence: TGTGCCAGCAGTGTTTTACAGGGGCGGCCACCCCTCCACTTT. Based on the CDR3 plus reference TRBV28 and TRBJ1-6, the full variable domain is DVKVTQSSRYLVKRTGEKVFLECVQDMDHENMFWYRQDPGLGLRLIYFSYDVKMKEKGDIPEGYSVSREKKERFSLILESASTNQTSMYLCASSVLQGRPPLHFGNGTRLTVT.

V gene TRBV13 combines with J gene TRBJ2-3, with no clear D. This CDR3 region has 12 residues. V lost 6 bases and J lost 2, with 6 bases in between. Germline assignment: CDR1 PRHDT and CDR2 FYEKMQ (reference sequence). CDR3 DNA sequence: TGTGCCAGCAGAAGCCACACAGATACGCAGTATTTT. It specifies CASRSHTDTQYF.

This chain links TRBV19 with TRBJ1-1; 7 bases fit TRBD1. The trim removed 8 bases at V and 0 bases at J, leaving 6 bases unmatched. CDR3 length equals 14 residues. Germline V gene sequence: CDR1 LNHDA, CDR2 SQIVND (reference sequence). As DNA, the CDR3 is TGTGCCAGTGAATCGACAGGGATGAACACTGAAGCTTTCTTT. The encoded protein is CASESTGMNTEAFF.

In its sample, this clone was seen many times. The V call is TRBV27, the J call TRBJ2-7, with TRBD1 identical over 7 bases. Unmatched junction bases numbered 7, after V lost 5 bases and J lost 0 bases. The CDR3 sequence is 15 residues long. Germline-derived CDR1 and CDR2 are MNHEY and SMNVEV (reference sequence). CDR3 amino acids: CASSRAGGFSYEQYF. The CDR3 DNA is TGTGCCAGCAGTCGGGCAGGGGGTTTCTCCTACGAGCAGTACTTC.

The chain couples TRBV10-3 to TRBJ1-3, with TRBD1 as a possible D gene (6 bases). Germline CDR1 is ENHRY and CDR2 is SYGVKD. This CDR3 is built from 18 residues. Between the trimmed V and J ends, which lost 2 bases and 0 bases, there was a span of 17 bases. The CDR3 DNA is TGTGCCATCAGTGAGAGGGGGGGGACGGTCAGCTCTGGAAACACCATATATTTT. Translation gives CAISERGGTVSSGNTIYF.

The chain recombines TRBV6-5 with TRBJ2-1, with D perhaps matching TRBD2 (6 bases). The CDR3 spans 14 residues. The germline V gene encodes CDR1 MNHEY and CDR2 SVGAGI. Trimming took 2 bases from V and 4 from J, leaving 9 bases between them. As DNA, the CDR3 is TGTGCCAGCAGTTACAGGGAGGTATACAATGAGCAGTTCTTC. Its protein product is CASSYREVYNEQFF.

This chain uses TRBV28 with TRBJ1-5; D is undetermined. V gave up 1 base and J gave up 2 bases, with 6 bases separating them. This CDR3 region has 14 residues. The V gene's germline CDR1 is MDHEN and CDR2 SYDVKM. The CDR3 sequence: CASSLSGGNQPQHF. Here the CDR3 DNA reads TGTGCCAGCAGTTTATCCGGTGGCAATCAGCCCCAGCATTTT.

The chain recombines TRBV7-8 with TRBJ2-7, with a weak D call TRBD1 (6 bases). The germline V and J ends were trimmed by 2 bases and 4 bases, with 6 bases remaining between them. Germline CDR1 SGHVS, CDR2 FQNEAQ. CDR3 length: 12 amino acids. The CDR3 protein is CASSLRGYEQYF. The DNA of the CDR3 is TGTGCCAGCAGCTTAAGGGGGTACGAGCAGTACTTC.

The V and J genes are TRBV21-1 and TRBJ1-3. TRBV21-1 is recorded as a pseudogene. This CDR3 region has 19 residues. CDR3 bases: TGTGCCAGCAGCAACCCGGGTCCCCAAGGACTGAACTCTGGAAACACCATATATTTT. Its translation is CASSNPGPQGLNSGNTIYF.

This clone was seen once. The genes are TRBV28 and TRBJ1-4; TRBD1 is a possible D gene (5 bases). The CDR3 is 17 amino acids. Germline values: CDR1 MDHEN, CDR2 SYDVKM. With 3 bases removed from V and 0 bases from J, the gap between germline ends came to 14 bases. CDR3 nucleotides: TGTGCCAGCAGTTTGACAGCCCTACCTGCAACTAATGAAAAACTGTTTTTT. It specifies CASSLTALPATNEKLFF.